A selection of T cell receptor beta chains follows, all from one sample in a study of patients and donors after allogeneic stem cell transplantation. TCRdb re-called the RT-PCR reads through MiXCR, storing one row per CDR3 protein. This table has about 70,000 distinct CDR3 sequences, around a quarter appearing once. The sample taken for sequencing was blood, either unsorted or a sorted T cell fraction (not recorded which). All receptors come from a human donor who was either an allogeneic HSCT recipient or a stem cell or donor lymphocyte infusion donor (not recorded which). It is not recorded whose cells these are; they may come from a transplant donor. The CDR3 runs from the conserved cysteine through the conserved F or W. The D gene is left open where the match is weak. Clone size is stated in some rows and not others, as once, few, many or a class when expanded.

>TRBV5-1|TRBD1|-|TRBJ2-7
CASRRQGTYEQYF
TGCGCCAGCAGACGACAGGGGACCTACGAGCAGTACTTC
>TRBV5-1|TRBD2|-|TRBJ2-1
CASSALAGGNNEQFF
TGCGCCAGCAGCGCCCTAGCGGGGGGCAACAATGAGCAGTTCTTC
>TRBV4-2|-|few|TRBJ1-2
CASSQDGPYTF
TGTGCCAGCAGCCAAGACGGTCCCTACACCTTC
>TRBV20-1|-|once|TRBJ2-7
CSARFSYEQYF
TGCAGTGCTAGGTTTAGCTACGAGCAGTACTTC
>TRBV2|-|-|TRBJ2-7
CASSEIGATYEQYF
TGTGCCAGCAGTGAGATCGGGGCTACCTACGAGCAGTACTTC
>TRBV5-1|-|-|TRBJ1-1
CASSRGGQAQFEAFF
TGCGCCAGCAGCCGCGGGGGTCAGGCGCAATTTGAAGCTTTCTTT
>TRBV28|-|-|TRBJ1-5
CASSFPGSGYQPQHF
TGTGCCAGCAGTTTTCCAGGGTCAGGGTATCAGCCCCAGCATTTT
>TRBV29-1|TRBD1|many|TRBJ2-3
CSVQGARDTQYF
TGCAGCGTACAGGGGGCTAGAGATACGCAGTATTTT
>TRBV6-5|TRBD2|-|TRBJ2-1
CASRATSYSYNEQFF
TGTGCCAGCAGAGCGACTAGCTATTCGTACAATGAGCAGTTCTTC
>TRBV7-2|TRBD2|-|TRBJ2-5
CAERASGKETQYF
TGTGCCGAACGGGCTAGCGGTAAAGAGACCCAGTACTTC